This T cell receptor (beta chain) was profiled in a study of blood T cell repertoires in COVID-19. Study details: Acute-phase and convalescent COVID-19 samples originated in the United States, Italy and Spain. In each case, the material was cDNA or gDNA derived from T cells, B-cell-depleted T cells, or PBMCs.

This clone appeared once. The CDR3 sequence is 12 residues long. V lost 10 bases and J lost 1; bases outside the gene matches: 2. CDR1 is MDHEN, CDR2 SYDVKM, per germline. As originally analysed: Amplification from reference gene primers served as the basis for estimated nucleated cell counts. Here immunoSEQ multiplex PCR was the method, and the copy in TCRdb shows in-frame clones only, minus some. D and trimming come from the DNA, and the V and J calls and clone size come from that table. The top ten hold approximately 12% of the sample, which has about 190,000 clones, approximately 79% seen once. The chain is built from TRBV28 and TRBJ2-3, with 7 bases identical to TRBD2. The source is a man aged 50 to 60 who had recovered from COVID-19. What was sequenced was peripheral blood. DNA of the CDR3: TGTGCCACCCTAGCGGGCACAGATACGCAGTATTTT. This codes for CATLAGTDTQYF.